This T cell receptor beta chain stems from a study of blood T cell repertoires in COVID-19. Study in general: Acute and convalescent COVID-19 specimens originated in the United States, Italy and Spain. In each case, the material was cDNA or gDNA derived from T cells, B-cell-depleted T cells, or PBMCs.

Per the original data handling: Nucleated cell counts were estimated from reference gene primer amplification. TCRdb keeps only in-frame clones here, not all; method: immunoSEQ multiplex PCR. V and J calls and clone size are as listed in that table; D and trimming were resolved from the DNA. Of about 70,000 clones listed, 81% were seen once; the top ten hold approximately 0.83%. Input material: peripheral blood. This clonotype was obtained from a woman in her sixties or seventies with acute or convalescent COVID-19.

The chain's CDR3 is CASRIGTGGNTEAFF. CDR3 bases: TGTGCCAGCAGAATAGGGACAGGGGGTAACACTGAAGCTTTCTTT. The chain has TRBV7-8 and TRBJ1-1; 11 bases agree with TRBD1. The trim removed 6 bases at V and 2 bases at J, leaving 5 bases unmatched. The V gene's germline CDR1 is SGHVS and CDR2 FQNEAQ. The CDR3 contains 15 residues.